Listed below are T cell receptor beta chains from one sample, sequenced in a study of cytomegalovirus exposure and HLA in healthy donors. The assay was immunoSEQ multiplex PCR, and TCRdb's table has in-frame clones only and misses some. Of about 130,000 clones in the sample, about 80% were seen once. The source material was PBMCs. The source is a boy younger than 10 in good health and CMV-seronegative. Both conserved end residues are trimmed from each CDR3. The order of the fields is V gene, J gene, clone size, CDR3 protein. Expanded clones get a size class; other rows say once, few or many, or leave the size out.

TRBV7-3	TRBJ2-1	.	ASSPHGGGAYNEQF
TRBV19	TRBJ2-5	.	ASSKLGGQSETQY
TRBV27	TRBJ2-5	.	ASSSWTGGLETQY
TRBV7-6	TRBJ2-1	.	ASSSLSGGDSYNEQF
TRBV21-1	TRBJ1-1	.	ATGDRAGGTEAF
TRBV6-6	TRBJ1-2	.	ASSPVANYGYT
TRBV5-6	TRBJ1-6	.	ASSLWQNNSPLH
TRBV5-4	TRBJ2-1	.	ASSLAGNLMVDEQF
TRBV2	TRBJ1-1	.	ASSESRTGSTEAF
TRBV5-8	TRBJ1-2	.	AGKYRDGYT
TRBV27	TRBJ2-3	.	ASLDYDTDTQY
TRBV6-5	TRBJ2-1	.	ASSVSGRWLNEQF
TRBV6-1	TRBJ1-5	few	ASSGRSNQPQH
TRBV27	TRBJ1-2	.	ASSLKGSYGYT
TRBV7-6	TRBJ1-3	.	ASSPDRFSGNTIY
TRBV6-4	TRBJ2-1	.	ASSGMANYSYNEQF
TRBV30	TRBJ2-2	.	AWRRTVANTGELF
TRBV4-3	TRBJ1-1	.	ASSPRGQGANTEAF
TRBV18	TRBJ1-1	.	ASSQTGDTEAF
TRBV5-4	TRBJ2-5	once	ASSQPGTGGETQY
TRBV7-6	TRBJ2-1	.	ASSKSGHPDNEQF
TRBV7-2	TRBJ1-1	once	ASSPGRGARRNTEAF
TRBV7-9	TRBJ1-5	.	ASSLSLGPNQPQH
TRBV13	TRBJ1-1	.	ASSLGRQGYGNTEAF
TRBV12-5	TRBJ1-1	.	ASGLDRLNTEAF
TRBV6-5	TRBJ1-1	.	ASSLWGSRNTEAF